The sequence of this T cell receptor (beta chain) was determined in a study of T cell responses to AZD1222 COVID-19 vaccine. The data were produced by immunoSEQ multiplex PCR, yet TCRdb's version contains in-frame clones alone and is incomplete. Of tens of thousands of clones in the sample, 85% to 90% are singletons; the top ten hold over 5.5%. This clonotype originated in an adult in good health. The sample consisted of peripheral blood, taken on day 0 of AZD1222 vaccination.

The CDR3 here is CAWSAWVGTGRYEQYF. CDR3 DNA sequence: TGTGCCTGGAGTGCTTGGGTTGGGACAGGGAGATACGAGCAGTACTTC. The V gene is TRBV30, the J gene TRBJ2-7; 9 nucleotides agree with TRBD1. This CDR3 comprises 16 residues. The germline CDR1 and CDR2 sequences are GTSNPN and SVGIG (reference sequence). J lost 4 bases, V lost 1 base, and 11 bases had no gene match. Full variable domain (rest looked up from reference TRBV30 and TRBJ2-7): SQTIHQWPATLVQPVGSPLSLECTVEGTSNPNLYWYRQAAGRGLQLLFYSVGIGQISSEVPQNLSASRPQDRQFILSSKKLLLSDSGFYLCAWSAWVGTGRYEQYFGPGTRLTVT.